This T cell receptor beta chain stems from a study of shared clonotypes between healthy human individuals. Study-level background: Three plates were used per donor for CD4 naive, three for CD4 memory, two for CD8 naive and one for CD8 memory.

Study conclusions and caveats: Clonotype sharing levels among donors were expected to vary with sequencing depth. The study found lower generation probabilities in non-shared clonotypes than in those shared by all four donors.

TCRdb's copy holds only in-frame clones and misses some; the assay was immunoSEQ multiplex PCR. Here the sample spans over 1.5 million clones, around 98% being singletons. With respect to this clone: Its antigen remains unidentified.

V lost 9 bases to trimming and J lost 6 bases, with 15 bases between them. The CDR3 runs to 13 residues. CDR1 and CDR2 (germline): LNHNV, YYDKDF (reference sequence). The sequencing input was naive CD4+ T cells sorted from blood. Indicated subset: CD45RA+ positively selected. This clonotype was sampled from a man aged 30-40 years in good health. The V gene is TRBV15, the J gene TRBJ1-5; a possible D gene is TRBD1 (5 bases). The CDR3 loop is CATAAGQIQPQHF. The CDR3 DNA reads TGTGCCACAGCGGCAGGGCAAATTCAGCCCCAGCATTTT.